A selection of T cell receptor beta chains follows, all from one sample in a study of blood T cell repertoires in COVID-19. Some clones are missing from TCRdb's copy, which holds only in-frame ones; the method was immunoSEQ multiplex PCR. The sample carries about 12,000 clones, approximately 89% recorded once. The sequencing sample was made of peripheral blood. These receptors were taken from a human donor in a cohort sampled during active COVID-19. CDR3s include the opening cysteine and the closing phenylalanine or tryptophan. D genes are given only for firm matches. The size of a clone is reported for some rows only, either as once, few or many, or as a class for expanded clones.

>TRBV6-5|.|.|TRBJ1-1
TGTGCCAGCAGTCCCAGGACAGACACTGAAGCTTTCTTT
CASSPRTDTEAFF
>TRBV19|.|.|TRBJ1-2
TGTGCCAGTAGTCCCCCCCCGTGGGCTAATGGCTACACCTTC
CASSPPPWANGYTF
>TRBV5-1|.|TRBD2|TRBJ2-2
TGCGCCAGCAGCGAGCGGGAAACCGGGGAGCTGTTTTTT
CASSERETGELFF
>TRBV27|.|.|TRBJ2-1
TGTGCCAGCCGGCGGAACTTACAATACAATGAGCAGTTCTTC
CASRRNLQYNEQFF
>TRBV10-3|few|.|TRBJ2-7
TGTGCCATCAGTGAGAATAGCGGTTCCTACGAGCAGTACTTC
CAISENSGSYEQYF
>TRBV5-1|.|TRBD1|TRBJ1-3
TGCGCCAGCAGCTTGGAGGGGGCGACTGGAAACACCATATATTTT
CASSLEGATGNTIYF
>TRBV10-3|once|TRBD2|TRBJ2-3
TGTGCCATCAGTGGGGGACTAGCGGGGACAGATACGCAGTATTTT
CAISGGLAGTDTQYF
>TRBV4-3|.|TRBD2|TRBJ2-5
TGCGCCAGCAGCCTCGGGACTAGCGGGGGGGCGGGGCAAGAGACCCAGTACTTC
CASSLGTSGGAGQETQYF
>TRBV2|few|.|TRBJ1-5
TGTGCCAGCAGAACCAGCCGGGGTACTAGCAATCAGCCCCAGCATTTT
CASRTSRGTSNQPQHF
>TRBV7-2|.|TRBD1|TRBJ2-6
TGTGCCAGCAGCTTACCACGGGACAGGGTTTCTGGGGCCAACGTCCTGACTTTC
CASSLPRDRVSGANVLTF
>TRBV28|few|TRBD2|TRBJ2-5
TGTGCCAGCAGTCCTACTGGGTGGACTAGGCGGTTGACCCAGTACTTC
CASSPTGWTRRLTQYF
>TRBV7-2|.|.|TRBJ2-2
TGTGCCAGCAGCGAAGCGGGTACTAAGACCGGGGAGCTGTTTTTT
CASSEAGTKTGELFF
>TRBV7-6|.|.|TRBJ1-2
TGTGCCAGCAGCGTACAGCACGGGGGCTATGGCTACACCTTC
CASSVQHGGYGYTF
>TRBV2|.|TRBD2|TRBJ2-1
TGTGCCAGCAGTGAGTTGACTAGCGGTTACAATGAGCAGTTCTTC
CASSELTSGYNEQFF
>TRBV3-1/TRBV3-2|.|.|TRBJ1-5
TGTGCCAGCAGCGCCCGGGGAAACAATCAGCCCCAGCATTTT
CASSARGNNQPQHF
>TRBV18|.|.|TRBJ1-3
TGTGCCAGCTCACCAAGGGGTGTGGCGAGCTCTGGAAACACCATATATTTT
CASSPRGVASSGNTIYF
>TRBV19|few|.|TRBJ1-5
TGTGCCAGTAGCTTAGGACAGCTAATCAATCAGCCCCAGCATTTT
CASSLGQLINQPQHF
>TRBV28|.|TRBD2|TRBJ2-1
TGTGCCAGCAGTCCCCTAGCGGGGGGCAATGAGCAGTTCTTC
CASSPLAGGNEQFF
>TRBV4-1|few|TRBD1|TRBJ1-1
TGCGCCAGCAGCCAGACAGGGGGAAACACTGAAGCTTTCTTT
CASSQTGGNTEAFF
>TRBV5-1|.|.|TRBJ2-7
TGCGCCAGCAGCTTGACGGCAGGGCCCTACGAGCAGTACTTC
CASSLTAGPYEQYF
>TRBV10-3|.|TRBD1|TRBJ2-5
TGTGCCATCAGTGAGTCGACAGGGGGCTGGGAGACCCAGTACTTC
CAISESTGGWETQYF
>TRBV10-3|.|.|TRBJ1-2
TGTGCCATCAGGGGGGGAGGGCGGTTGATCGGCTACACCTTC
CAIRGGGRLIGYTF